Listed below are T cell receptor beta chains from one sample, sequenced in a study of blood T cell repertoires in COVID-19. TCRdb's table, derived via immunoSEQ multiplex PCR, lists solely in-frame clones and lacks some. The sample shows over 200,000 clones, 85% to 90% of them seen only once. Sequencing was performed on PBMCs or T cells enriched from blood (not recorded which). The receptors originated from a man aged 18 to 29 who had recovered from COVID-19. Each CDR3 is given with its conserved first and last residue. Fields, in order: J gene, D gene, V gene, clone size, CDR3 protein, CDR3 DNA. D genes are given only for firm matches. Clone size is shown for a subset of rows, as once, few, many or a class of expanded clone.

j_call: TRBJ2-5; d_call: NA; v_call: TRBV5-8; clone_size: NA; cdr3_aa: CASSLGGTTQETQYF; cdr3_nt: TGTGCCAGCAGCTTAGGCGGGACGACACAAGAGACCCAGTACTTC
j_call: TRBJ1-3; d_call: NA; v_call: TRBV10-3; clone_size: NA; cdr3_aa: CAIMPGAGNTIYF; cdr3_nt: TGTGCCATCATGCCAGGGGCTGGAAACACCATATATTTT
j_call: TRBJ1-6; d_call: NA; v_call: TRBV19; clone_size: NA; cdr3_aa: CASSIGGKQFNSPLHF; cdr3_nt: TGTGCCAGTAGTATTGGAGGGAAACAGTTCAATTCACCCCTCCACTTT
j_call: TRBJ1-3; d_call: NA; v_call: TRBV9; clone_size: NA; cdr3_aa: CASGNSGNTIYF; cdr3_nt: TGTGCCTCCGGGAACTCTGGAAACACCATATATTTT
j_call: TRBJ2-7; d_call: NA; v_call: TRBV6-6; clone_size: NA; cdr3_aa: CASSYSSGVYEQYF; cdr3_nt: TGTGCCAGCAGTTACTCTAGCGGAGTCTACGAGCAGTACTTC
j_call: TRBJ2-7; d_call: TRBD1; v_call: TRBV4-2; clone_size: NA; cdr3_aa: CASSQAPTGGYEQYF; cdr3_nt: TGTGCCAGCAGCCAAGCCCCGACAGGGGGCTACGAGCAGTACTTC
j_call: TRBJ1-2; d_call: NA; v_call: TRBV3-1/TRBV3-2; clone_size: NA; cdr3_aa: CASSRRGINGYTF; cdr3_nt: TGTGCCAGCAGCCGCAGGGGTATCAATGGCTACACCTTC
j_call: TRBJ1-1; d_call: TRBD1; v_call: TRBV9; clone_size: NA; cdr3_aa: CASSPYRGNTEAFF; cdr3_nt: TGTGCCAGCAGCCCCTACAGGGGTAACACTGAAGCTTTCTTT
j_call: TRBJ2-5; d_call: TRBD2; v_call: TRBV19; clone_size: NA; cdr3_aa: CASSTGTSGQETQYF; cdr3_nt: TGTGCCAGTAGCACGGGGACTAGCGGACAAGAGACCCAGTACTTC
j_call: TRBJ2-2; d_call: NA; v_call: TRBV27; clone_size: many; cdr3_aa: CASSLRESLTANTGELFF; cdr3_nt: TGTGCCAGCAGTTTAAGGGAGTCACTCACGGCGAACACCGGGGAGCTGTTTTTT
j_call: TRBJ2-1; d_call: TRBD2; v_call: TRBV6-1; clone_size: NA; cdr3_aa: CASSDGSGRREQFF; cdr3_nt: TGTGCCAGCAGTGATGGTAGCGGGAGACGTGAGCAGTTCTTC
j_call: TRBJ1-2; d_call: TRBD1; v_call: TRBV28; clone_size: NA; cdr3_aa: CASSFQGARGYTF; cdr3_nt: TGTGCCAGCAGTTTCCAGGGGGCGAGGGGCTACACCTTC
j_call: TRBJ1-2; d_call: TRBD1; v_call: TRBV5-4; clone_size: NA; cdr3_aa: CASSNQQGYGYTF; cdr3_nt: TGTGCCAGCAGCAATCAACAGGGGTATGGCTACACCTTC
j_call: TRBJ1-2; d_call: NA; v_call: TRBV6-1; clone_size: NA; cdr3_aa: CASSEVSNQGYTF; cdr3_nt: TGTGCCAGCAGTGAAGTATCAAACCAGGGCTACACCTTC
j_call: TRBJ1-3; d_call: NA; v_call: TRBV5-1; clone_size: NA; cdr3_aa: CASSLGVSGNTIYF; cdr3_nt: TGCGCCAGCAGCCTCGGGGTGTCTGGAAACACCATATATTTT
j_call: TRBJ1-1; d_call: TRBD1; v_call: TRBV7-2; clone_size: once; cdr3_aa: CASSPGQTGTEAFF; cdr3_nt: TGTGCCAGCAGCCCGGGACAGACGGGAACTGAAGCTTTCTTT
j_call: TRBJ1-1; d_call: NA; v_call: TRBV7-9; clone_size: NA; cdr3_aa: CASRQMGANTEAFF; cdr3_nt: TGTGCCAGCCGACAAATGGGGGCGAACACTGAAGCTTTCTTT
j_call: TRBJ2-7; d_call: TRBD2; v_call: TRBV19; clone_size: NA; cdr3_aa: CASSTGLAGASSYEQYF; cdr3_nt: TGTGCCAGTAGTACGGGACTAGCGGGGGCGAGCTCCTACGAGCAGTACTTC
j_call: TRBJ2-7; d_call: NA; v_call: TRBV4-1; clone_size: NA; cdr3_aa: CASSPTQGRYEQYF; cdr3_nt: TGCGCCAGCAGCCCCACGCAGGGCCGCTACGAGCAGTACTTC
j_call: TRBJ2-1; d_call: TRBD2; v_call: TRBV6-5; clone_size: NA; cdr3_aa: CASRRGEGYNEQFF; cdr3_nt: TGTGCCAGCAGACGGGGGGAGGGCTACAATGAGCAGTTCTTC
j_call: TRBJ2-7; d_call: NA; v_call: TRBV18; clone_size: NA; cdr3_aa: CASSPPGAKPYEQYF; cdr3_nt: TGTGCCAGCTCACCACCGGGGGCCAAACCCTACGAGCAGTACTTC
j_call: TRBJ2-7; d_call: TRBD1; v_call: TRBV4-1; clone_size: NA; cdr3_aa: CASSQDLQGAAYEQYF; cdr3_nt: TGCGCCAGCAGCCAAGATTTACAGGGGGCAGCCTACGAGCAGTACTTC
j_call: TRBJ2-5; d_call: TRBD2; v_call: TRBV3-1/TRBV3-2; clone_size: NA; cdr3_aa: CASSRNPPSGQETQYF; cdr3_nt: TGTGCCAGCAGCCGGAACCCTCCTAGCGGGCAAGAGACCCAGTACTTC